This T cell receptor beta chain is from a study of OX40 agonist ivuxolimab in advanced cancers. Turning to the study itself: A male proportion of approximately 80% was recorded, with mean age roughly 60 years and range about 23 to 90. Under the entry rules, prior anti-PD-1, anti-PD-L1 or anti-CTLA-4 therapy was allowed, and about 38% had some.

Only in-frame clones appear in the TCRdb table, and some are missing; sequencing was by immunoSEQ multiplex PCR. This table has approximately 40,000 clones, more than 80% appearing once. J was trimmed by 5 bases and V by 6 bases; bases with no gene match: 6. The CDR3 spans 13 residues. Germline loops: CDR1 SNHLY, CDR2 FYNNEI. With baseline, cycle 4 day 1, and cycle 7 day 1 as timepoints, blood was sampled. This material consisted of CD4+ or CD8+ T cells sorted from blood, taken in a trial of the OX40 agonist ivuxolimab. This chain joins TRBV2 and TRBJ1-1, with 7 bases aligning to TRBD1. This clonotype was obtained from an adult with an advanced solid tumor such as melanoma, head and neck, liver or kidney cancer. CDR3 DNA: TGTGCCAGCAGCGAGGGGGCGCGGACTGAAGCTTTCTTT. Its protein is CASSEGARTEAFF.